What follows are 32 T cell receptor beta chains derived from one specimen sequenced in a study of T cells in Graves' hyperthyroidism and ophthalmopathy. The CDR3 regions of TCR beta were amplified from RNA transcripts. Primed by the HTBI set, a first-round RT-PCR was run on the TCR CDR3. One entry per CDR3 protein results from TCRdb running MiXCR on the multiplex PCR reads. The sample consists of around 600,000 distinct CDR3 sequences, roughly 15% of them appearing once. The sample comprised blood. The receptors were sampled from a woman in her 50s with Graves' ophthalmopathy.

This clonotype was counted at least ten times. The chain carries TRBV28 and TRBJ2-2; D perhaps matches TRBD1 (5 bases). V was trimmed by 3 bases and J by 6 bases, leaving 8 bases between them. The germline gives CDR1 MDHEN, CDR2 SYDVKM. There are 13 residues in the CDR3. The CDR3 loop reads CASSFRGAGELFF. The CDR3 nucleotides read TGTGCCAGCAGTTTTAGGGGCGCCGGGGAGCTGTTTTTT.

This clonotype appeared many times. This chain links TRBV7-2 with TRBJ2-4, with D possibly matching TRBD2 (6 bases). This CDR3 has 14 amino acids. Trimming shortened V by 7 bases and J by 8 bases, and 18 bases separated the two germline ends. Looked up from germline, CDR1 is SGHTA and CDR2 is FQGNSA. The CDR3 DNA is TGTGCCAGCACCCCCGTACCATCGGGGGACATTCAGTACTTC. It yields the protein CASTPVPSGDIQYF.

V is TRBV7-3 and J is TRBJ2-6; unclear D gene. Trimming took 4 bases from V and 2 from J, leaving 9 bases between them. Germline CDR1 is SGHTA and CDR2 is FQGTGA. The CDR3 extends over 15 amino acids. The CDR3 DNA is TGTGCCAGCAGCTCCCGAGAAACTGGGGCCAACGTCCTGACTTTC. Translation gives CASSSRETGANVLTF.

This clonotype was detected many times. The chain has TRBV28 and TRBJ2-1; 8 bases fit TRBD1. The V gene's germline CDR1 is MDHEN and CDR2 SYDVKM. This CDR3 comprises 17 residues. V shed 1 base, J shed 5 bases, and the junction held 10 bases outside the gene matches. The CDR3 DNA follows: TGTGCCAGCAGTTTATTACCGGGACAGGCGAAGAACAATGAGCAGTTCTTC. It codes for CASSLLPGQAKNNEQFF.

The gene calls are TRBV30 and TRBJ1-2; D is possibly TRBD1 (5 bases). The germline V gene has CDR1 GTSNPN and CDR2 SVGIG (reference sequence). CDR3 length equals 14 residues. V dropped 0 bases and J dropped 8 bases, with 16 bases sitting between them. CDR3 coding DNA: TGTGCCTGGAGTGTATGGGGCGGCCCCGGGGGCTACACCTTC. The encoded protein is CAWSVWGGPGGYTF.

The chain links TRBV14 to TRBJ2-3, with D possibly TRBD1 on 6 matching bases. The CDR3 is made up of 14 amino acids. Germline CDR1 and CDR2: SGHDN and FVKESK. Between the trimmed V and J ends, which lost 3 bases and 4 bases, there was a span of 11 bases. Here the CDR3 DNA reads TGTGCCAGCAGCCAGTACAGGGCGGCAGATACGCAGTATTTT. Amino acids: CASSQYRAADTQYF.

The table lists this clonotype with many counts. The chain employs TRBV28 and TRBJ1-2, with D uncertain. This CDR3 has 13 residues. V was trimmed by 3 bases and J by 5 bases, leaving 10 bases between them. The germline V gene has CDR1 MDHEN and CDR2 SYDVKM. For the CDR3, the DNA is TGTGCCAGCAGTTTCGGCCCCCAATATGGCTACACCTTC. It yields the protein CASSFGPQYGYTF.

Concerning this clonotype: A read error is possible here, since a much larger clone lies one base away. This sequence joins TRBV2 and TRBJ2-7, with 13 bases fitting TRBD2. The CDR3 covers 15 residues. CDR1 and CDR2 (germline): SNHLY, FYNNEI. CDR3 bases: TGTGCCAGCAGCGGAGGGACTAGCGGGACCTACGGGCAGTACTTC. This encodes CASSGGTSGTYGQYF. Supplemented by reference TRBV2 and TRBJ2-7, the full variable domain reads EPEVTQTPSHQVTQMGQEVILRCVPISNHLYFYWYRQILGQKVEFLVSFYNNEISEKSEIFDDQFSVERPDGSNFTLKIRSTKLEDSAMYFCASSGGTSGTYGQYFGPGTRLTVT.

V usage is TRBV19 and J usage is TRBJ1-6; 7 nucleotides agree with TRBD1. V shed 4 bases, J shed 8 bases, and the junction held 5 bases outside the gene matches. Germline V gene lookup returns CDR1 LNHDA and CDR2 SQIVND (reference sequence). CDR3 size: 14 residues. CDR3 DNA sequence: TGTGCCAGTAGTAACAGGGGAACAGATTCACCCCTCCACTTT. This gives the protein CASSNRGTDSPLHF.

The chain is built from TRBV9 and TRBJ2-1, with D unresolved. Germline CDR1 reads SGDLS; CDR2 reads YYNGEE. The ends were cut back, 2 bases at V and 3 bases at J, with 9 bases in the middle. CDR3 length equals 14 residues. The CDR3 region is CASSVMGIYNEQFF. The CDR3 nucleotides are TGTGCCAGCAGCGTCATGGGAATCTACAATGAGCAGTTCTTC.

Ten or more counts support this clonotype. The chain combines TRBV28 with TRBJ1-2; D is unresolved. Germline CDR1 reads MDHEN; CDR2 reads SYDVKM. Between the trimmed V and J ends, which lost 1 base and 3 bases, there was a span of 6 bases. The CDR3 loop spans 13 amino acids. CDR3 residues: CASSLFGDYGYTF. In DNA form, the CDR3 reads TGTGCCAGCAGTTTATTTGGGGACTATGGCTACACCTTC.

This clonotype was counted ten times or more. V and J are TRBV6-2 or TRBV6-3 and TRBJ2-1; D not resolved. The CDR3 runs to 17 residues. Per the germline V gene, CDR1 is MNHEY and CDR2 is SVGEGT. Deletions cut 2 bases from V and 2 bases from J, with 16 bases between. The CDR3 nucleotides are TGTGCCAGCAGTTACCATCTAACAGCCAGCACCTACAATGAGCAGTTCTTC. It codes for CASSYHLTASTYNEQFF.

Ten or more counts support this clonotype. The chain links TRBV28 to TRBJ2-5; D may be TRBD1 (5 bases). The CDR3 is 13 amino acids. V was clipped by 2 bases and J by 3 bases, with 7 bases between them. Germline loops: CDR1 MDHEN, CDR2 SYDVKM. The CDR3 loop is CASSLAGKETQYF. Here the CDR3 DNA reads TGTGCCAGCAGTTTAGCAGGGAAAGAGACCCAGTACTTC.

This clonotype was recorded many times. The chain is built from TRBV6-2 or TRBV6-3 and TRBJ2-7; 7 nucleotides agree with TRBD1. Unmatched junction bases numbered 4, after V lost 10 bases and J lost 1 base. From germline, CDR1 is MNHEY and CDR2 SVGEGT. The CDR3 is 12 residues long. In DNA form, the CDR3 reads TGTGCCACCGGGACAGTTTCCTACGAGCAGTACTTC. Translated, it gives CATGTVSYEQYF.

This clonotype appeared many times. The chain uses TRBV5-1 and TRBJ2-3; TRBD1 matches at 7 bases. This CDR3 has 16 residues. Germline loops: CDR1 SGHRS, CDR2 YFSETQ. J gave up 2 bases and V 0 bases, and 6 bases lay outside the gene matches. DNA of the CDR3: TGCGCCAGCAGCTTGGGACAGGGATTATACACAGATACGCAGTATTTT. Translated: CASSLGQGLYTDTQYF.

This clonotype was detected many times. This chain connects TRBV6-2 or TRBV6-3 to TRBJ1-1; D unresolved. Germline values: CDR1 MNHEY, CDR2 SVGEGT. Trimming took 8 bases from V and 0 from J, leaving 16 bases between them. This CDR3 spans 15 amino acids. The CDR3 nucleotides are TGTGCCAGCTGGGATTGGGGTTCAGTGAACACTGAAGCTTTCTTT. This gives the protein CASWDWGSVNTEAFF.

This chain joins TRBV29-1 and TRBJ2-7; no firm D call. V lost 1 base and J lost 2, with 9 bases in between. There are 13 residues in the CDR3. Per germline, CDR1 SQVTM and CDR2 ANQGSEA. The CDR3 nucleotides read TGCAGCGTTGAAGTTCAGGCGCCCTACGAGCAGTACTTC. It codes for CSVEVQAPYEQYF.

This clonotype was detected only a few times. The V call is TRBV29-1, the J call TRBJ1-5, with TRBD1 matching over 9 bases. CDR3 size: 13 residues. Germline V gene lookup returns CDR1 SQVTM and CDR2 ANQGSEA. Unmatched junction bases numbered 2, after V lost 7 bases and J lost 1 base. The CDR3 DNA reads TGCAGCGCTGGACAGGGGAGCAATCAGCCCCAGCATTTT. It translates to CSAGQGSNQPQHF.

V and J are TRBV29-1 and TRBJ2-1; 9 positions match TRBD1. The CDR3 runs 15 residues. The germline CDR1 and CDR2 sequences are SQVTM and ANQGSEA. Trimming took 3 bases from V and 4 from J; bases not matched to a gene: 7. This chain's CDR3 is CSVETGTGNYNEQFF. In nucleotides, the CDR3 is TGCAGCGTTGAGACAGGGACAGGGAATTACAATGAGCAGTTCTTC.

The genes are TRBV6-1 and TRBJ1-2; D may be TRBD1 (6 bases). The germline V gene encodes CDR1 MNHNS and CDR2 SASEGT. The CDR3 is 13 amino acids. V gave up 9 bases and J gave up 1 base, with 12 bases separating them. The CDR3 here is CASIGQFNYGYTF. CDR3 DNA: TGTGCCAGTATAGGACAGTTTAACTATGGCTACACCTTC.

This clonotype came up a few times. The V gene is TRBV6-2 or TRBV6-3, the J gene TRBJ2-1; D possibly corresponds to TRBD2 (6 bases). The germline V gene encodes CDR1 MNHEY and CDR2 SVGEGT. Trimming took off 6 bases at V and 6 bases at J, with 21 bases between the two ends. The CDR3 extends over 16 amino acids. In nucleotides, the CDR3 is TGTGCCAGCAGCCCCTATGCTTTCGGGACTCTCAATGAGCAGTTCTTC. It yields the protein CASSPYAFGTLNEQFF.

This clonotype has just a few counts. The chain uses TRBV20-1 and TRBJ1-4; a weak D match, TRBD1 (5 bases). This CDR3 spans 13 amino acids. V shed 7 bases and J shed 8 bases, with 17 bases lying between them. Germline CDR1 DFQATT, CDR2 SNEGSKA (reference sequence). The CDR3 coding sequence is TGCAGTGGCGCGGGGGAGGTAGGCGAAAAACTGTTTTTT. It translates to CSGAGEVGEKLFF.

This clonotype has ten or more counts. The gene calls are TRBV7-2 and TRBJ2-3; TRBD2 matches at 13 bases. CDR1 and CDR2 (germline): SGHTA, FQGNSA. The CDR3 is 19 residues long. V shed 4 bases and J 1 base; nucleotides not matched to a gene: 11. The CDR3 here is CASSSLTSGREEGTDTQYF. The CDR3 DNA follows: TGTGCCAGCAGCTCGTTAACTAGCGGGAGGGAGGAGGGCACAGATACGCAGTATTTT.

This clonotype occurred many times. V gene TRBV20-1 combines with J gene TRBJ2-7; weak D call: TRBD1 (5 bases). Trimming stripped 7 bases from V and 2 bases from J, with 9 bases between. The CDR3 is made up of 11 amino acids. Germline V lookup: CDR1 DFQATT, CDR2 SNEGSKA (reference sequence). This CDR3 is CSVQGTYEQYF. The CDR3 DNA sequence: TGCAGTGTTCAGGGTACCTACGAGCAGTACTTC.

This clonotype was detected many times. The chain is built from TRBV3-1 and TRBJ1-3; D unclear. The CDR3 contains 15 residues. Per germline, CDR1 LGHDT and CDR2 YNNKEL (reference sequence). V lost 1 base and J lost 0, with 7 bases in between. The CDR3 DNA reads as TGTGCCAGCAGCCAAGGACTTAACTCTGGAAACACCATATATTTT. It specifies CASSQGLNSGNTIYF.

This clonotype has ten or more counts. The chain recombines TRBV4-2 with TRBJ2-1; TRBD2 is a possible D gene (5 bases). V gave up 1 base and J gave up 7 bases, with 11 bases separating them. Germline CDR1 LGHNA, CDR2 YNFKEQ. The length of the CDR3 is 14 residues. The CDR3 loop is CASSQAEGGNEQFF. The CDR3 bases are TGTGCCAGCAGCCAAGCTGAGGGTGGGAATGAGCAGTTCTTC.

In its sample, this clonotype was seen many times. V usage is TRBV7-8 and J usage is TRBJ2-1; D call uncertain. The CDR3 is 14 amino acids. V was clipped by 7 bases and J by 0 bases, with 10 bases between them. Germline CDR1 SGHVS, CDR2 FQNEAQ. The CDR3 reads CASTPQNSYNEQFF. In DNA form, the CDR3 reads TGTGCCAGCACGCCGCAGAACTCCTACAATGAGCAGTTCTTC.

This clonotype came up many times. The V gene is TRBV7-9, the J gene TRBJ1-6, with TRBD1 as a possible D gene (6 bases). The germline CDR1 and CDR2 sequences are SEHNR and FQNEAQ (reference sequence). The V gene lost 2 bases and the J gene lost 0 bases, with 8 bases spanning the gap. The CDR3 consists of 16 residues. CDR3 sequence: CASSLQGSSYNSPLHF. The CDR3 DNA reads TGTGCCAGCAGCTTACAGGGGAGCTCCTATAATTCACCCCTCCACTTT.

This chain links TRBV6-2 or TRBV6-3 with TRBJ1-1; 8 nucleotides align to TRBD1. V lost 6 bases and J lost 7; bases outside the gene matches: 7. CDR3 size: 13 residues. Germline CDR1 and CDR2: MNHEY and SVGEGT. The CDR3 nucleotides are TGTGCCAGCAGCCGTCCAGGGGGCGGTGAAGCTTTCTTT. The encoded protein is CASSRPGGGEAFF.

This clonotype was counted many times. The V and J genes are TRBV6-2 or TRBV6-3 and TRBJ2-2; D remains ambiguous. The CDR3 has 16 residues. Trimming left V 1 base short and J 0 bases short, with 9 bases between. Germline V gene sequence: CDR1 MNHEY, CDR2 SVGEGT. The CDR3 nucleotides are TGTGCCAGCAGTTACTTCCCAGATACGAACACCGGGGAGCTGTTTTTT. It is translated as CASSYFPDTNTGELFF.

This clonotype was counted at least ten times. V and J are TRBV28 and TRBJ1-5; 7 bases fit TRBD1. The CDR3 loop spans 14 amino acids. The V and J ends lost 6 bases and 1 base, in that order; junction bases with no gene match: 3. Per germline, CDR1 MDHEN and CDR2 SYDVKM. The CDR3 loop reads CASSRQGSNQPQHF. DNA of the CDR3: TGTGCCAGCAGCCGACAGGGAAGCAATCAGCCCCAGCATTTT.

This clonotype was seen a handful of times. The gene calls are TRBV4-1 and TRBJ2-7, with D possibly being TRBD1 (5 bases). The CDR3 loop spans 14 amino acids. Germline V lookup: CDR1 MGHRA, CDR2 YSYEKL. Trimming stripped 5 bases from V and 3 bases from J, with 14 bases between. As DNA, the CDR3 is TGCGCCAGCAGCGAAAAGTGGGGCGGCTACGAGCAGTACTTC. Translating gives CASSEKWGGYEQYF.